The next 32 T cell receptor beta chains were all read from a single sample in a study of T cell responses to AZD1222 COVID-19 vaccine. TCRdb keeps only in-frame clones here, not all; method: immunoSEQ multiplex PCR. Seen here are fewer than 200,000 clones, 90% observed once, and the top ten hold 6.1%. The sample was peripheral blood, taken on day 0 of AZD1222 vaccination. The receptors derive from an adult in good health.

This chain connects TRBV24-1 to TRBJ1-3; D not certain. The CDR3 length is 15 residues. The ends were cut back, 12 bases at V and 0 bases at J, with 17 bases in the middle. Germline loops: CDR1 KGHDR, CDR2 SFDVKD. The CDR3 region has the DNA TGTGCCCCGGTCCCCGCGGCCGCCTCTGGAAACACCATATATTTT. Translated: CAPVPAAASGNTIYF.

The chain links TRBV2 to TRBJ2-7, with D possibly matching TRBD1 (6 bases). V gave up 4 bases and J gave up 9 bases, with 13 bases separating them. From germline, CDR1 is SNHLY and CDR2 FYNNEI. The CDR3 extends over 12 amino acids. The CDR3 region has the DNA TGTGCCAGCAGTGTTGGACAGTCTGTGCAGTACTTC. Translated, it gives CASSVGQSVQYF. Full variable domain (rest looked up from reference TRBV2 and TRBJ2-7): EPEVTQTPSHQVTQMGQEVILRCVPISNHLYFYWYRQILGQKVEFLVSFYNNEISEKSEIFDDQFSVERPDGSNFTLKIRSTKLEDSAMYFCASSVGQSVQYFGPGTRLTVT.

A single count supports this clone. The rearrangement joins TRBV2 to TRBJ2-7; 11 bases are a match to TRBD2. V was clipped by 7 bases and J by 3 bases; unmatched bases: 5. The CDR3 contains 14 residues. The germline gives CDR1 SNHLY, CDR2 FYNNEI. CDR3 in amino acids: CASNSGGAGYEQYF. The CDR3 coding sequence is TGTGCCAGCAATAGCGGGGGGGCCGGCTACGAGCAGTACTTC.

V and J are TRBV28 and TRBJ1-1, with D perhaps TRBD1 (5 bases). Trimming shortened V by 6 bases and J by 4 bases, and 18 bases separated the two germline ends. The length of the CDR3 is 15 residues. The germline CDR1 and CDR2 sequences are MDHEN and SYDVKM. The CDR3 nucleotides read TGTGCCAGCAGCCCGGCGAGCGGGGCAGGCACTGAAGCTTTCTTT. Residues: CASSPASGAGTEAFF.

The rearrangement uses TRBV24-1 and TRBJ1-2; no definite D call. The V and J ends lost 4 bases and 3 bases respectively, with 11 bases between them. This CDR3 region has 14 residues. The germline gives CDR1 KGHDR, CDR2 SFDVKD. CDR3 DNA sequence: TGTGCCACCAGTGACTCCGGACGGTACTATGGCTACACCTTC. The encoded protein is CATSDSGRYYGYTF.

This sequence joins TRBV7-2 and TRBJ2-3; 7 bases align to TRBD2. This CDR3 has 15 residues. V gave up 6 bases and J gave up 2 bases; unmatched junction bases: 8. Germline V gene data show CDR1 as SGHTA and CDR2 as FQGNSA. The CDR3, as DNA: TGTGCCAGCAGTATACTAGCGAGTTACACAGATACGCAGTATTTT. This translates into CASSILASYTDTQYF.

The V and J genes are TRBV6-4 and TRBJ2-1; TRBD2 matches at 13 bases. The CDR3 is 15 residues long. Germline assignment: CDR1 MRHNA and CDR2 SNTAGT. The J segment lost 8 bases and the V segment lost 6 bases, leaving 7 bases of the junction unmatched. CDR3 in DNA: TGTGCCAGCAGCCATACTAGCGGGGGGGCCGATGAGCAGTTCTTC. As protein: CASSHTSGGADEQFF.

The V call is TRBV6-5, the J call TRBJ2-7; D uncertain. Per germline, CDR1 MNHEY and CDR2 SVGAGI. The ends were cut back, 7 bases at V and 0 bases at J, with 10 bases in the middle. CDR3 length equals 13 residues. The CDR3 sequence is CASMGQNSYEQYF. The CDR3 DNA reads TGTGCCAGCATGGGTCAGAACTCCTACGAGCAGTACTTC.

The J gene is TRBJ2-7, the V gene TRBV14; 9 nucleotides align to TRBD1. V was clipped by 5 bases and J by 3 bases; unmatched bases: 8. Germline values: CDR1 SGHDN, CDR2 FVKESK. This CDR3 has 15 amino acids. Here the CDR3 reads CASSRDRGRNYEQYF. The CDR3 DNA is TGTGCCAGCAGCAGAGACAGGGGGAGAAACTACGAGCAGTACTTC.

V usage is TRBV30 and J usage is TRBJ2-7; D not certain. This CDR3 spans 11 amino acids. The V gene lost 3 bases and the J gene lost 7 bases, with 10 bases spanning the gap. Per the germline V gene, CDR1 is GTSNPN and CDR2 is SVGIG (reference sequence). CDR3: CAWSQIIEQYF. DNA of the CDR3: TGTGCCTGGAGCCAGATCATAGAGCAGTACTTC.

The chain combines TRBV5-1 with TRBJ1-1; D is undetermined. The CDR3 loop spans 14 amino acids. Trimming removed 1 base from V and 0 bases from J, with 7 bases in between. The germline V gene has CDR1 SGHRS and CDR2 YFSETQ. For the CDR3, the DNA is TGCGCCAGCAGCTTGTCCCTAATGAACACTGAAGCTTTCTTT. It encodes CASSLSLMNTEAFF.

This chain joins TRBV10-3 and TRBJ1-1, with 7 bases aligning to TRBD1. Germline-derived CDR1 and CDR2 are ENHRY and SYGVKD. Trimming took 6 bases from V and 4 from J; bases not matched to a gene: 8. The CDR3 is 14 amino acids. This CDR3 is CAIRAGQEGTEAFF. The CDR3 DNA reads as TGTGCCATCAGAGCCGGACAGGAGGGCACTGAAGCTTTCTTT.

A note on this clone: Sequence at one end of the junction differs from germline and may be a read error. V is TRBV3-1 (or the pseudogene TRBV3-2) and J is TRBJ2-5, with D perhaps being TRBD1 or TRBD2 (9 bases each). The germline V gene has CDR1 LGHDT and CDR2 YNNKEL (reference sequence). CDR3 length: 14 amino acids. The CDR3 region has the DNA TGTGCCAGCAGCCAAGGCGGGGGGGACAGGGAGAGTGACTTC. It specifies CASSQGGGDRESDF.

This rearrangement joins TRBV3-1 (or the pseudogene TRBV3-2) to TRBJ2-3; D remains unclear. The V and J ends lost 8 bases and 2 bases respectively, with 11 bases between them. CDR1 LGHDT and CDR2 YNNKEL come from the germline V gene (reference sequence). The CDR3 covers 13 residues. CDR3: CASAPGTTDTQYF. Here the CDR3 DNA reads TGTGCCAGCGCCCCGGGTACCACAGATACGCAGTATTTT.

CDR3 nucleotide sequence: TGTGCCAGCCGTCGGGACGGGAGGTACGAGCAGTACTTC. This translates into CASRRDGRYEQYF. The chain uses TRBV6-5 and TRBJ2-7; 7 positions agree with TRBD2. Germline CDR1 MNHEY, CDR2 SVGAGI. The CDR3 spans 13 residues. V was clipped by 8 bases and J by 4 bases; unmatched bases: 8.

The chain carries TRBV6-2 or TRBV6-3 and TRBJ1-5; D perhaps matches TRBD1 (5 bases). Germline CDR1 MNHEY, CDR2 SVGEGT. Trimming took off 6 bases at V and 3 bases at J, with 15 bases between the two ends. CDR3 length: 15 residues. CDR3 sequence (DNA): TGTGCCAGCAGCGACCCTAGGGGTCCCAATCAGCCCCAGCATTTT. Protein product: CASSDPRGPNQPQHF.

The chain joins TRBV6-5 to TRBJ2-1; 10 nucleotides match TRBD2. V shed 6 bases, J shed 1 base, and the junction held 3 bases outside the gene matches. The CDR3 spans 15 residues. CDR1 MNHEY and CDR2 SVGAGI come from the germline V gene. DNA for the CDR3: TGTGCCAGCAGCACACTAGCGGGATCCTACAATGAGCAGTTCTTC. This sequence encodes CASSTLAGSYNEQFF.

The V call is TRBV18, the J call TRBJ2-5; unclear D gene. Between the trimmed V and J ends, which lost 2 bases and 4 bases, there was a span of 14 bases. The CDR3 extends over 15 amino acids. Germline CDR1 and CDR2: KGHSH and LQKENI. The CDR3 here is CASSPTLNELETQYF. DNA of the CDR3: TGTGCCAGCTCACCAACCCTAAATGAGCTAGAGACCCAGTACTTC.

This clone was recorded only once. The V gene is TRBV19, the J gene TRBJ1-4; D is undetermined. V was trimmed by 5 bases and J by 0 bases, leaving 7 bases between them. In germline, CDR1 is LNHDA, CDR2 SQIVND (reference sequence). This CDR3 spans 14 amino acids. Here the CDR3 reads CASSGQATNEKLFF. CDR3 DNA sequence: TGTGCCAGTAGTGGCCAGGCAACTAATGAAAAACTGTTTTTT.

This chain links TRBV9 with TRBJ2-1; 15 bases map to TRBD2. The CDR3 totals 16 residues. Germline CDR1 SGDLS, CDR2 YYNGEE. Trimming took 4 bases from V and 9 from J; bases not matched to a gene: 8. The CDR3 DNA reads TGTGCCAGCAGCCCTATGGGACTAGCGGGAGGAGGTGAGCAGTTCTTC. It is translated as CASSPMGLAGGGEQFF.

The sample holds one count of this clone. The chain employs TRBV7-6 and TRBJ2-1; 9 positions agree with TRBD2. J was trimmed by 5 bases and V by 5 bases; bases with no gene match: 13. This CDR3 contains 17 residues. Per germline, CDR1 SGHVS and CDR2 FNYEAQ. The DNA of the CDR3 is TGTGCCAGCAGCCCGACTCAACTAGCGGGTATAAACAATGAGCAGTTCTTC. It translates to CASSPTQLAGINNEQFF.

This chain links TRBV29-1 with TRBJ1-1; tentative D call: TRBD1 (5 bases). The V gene's germline CDR1 is SQVTM and CDR2 ANQGSEA. The CDR3 extends over 13 amino acids. Trimming left V 2 bases short and J 1 base short, with 8 bases between. The CDR3 reads CSVEPGRNTEAFF. DNA for the CDR3: TGCAGCGTTGAACCAGGGAGGAACACTGAAGCTTTCTTT.

The chain couples TRBV9 to TRBJ2-1; D gene unclear. Germline assignment: CDR1 SGDLS and CDR2 YYNGEE. The CDR3 consists of 15 residues. Trimming took 1 base from V and 8 from J, leaving 16 bases between them. The CDR3 DNA reads as TGTGCCAGCAGCGTAACTCCCGAAAGTGGGGATGAGCAGTTCTTC. Encoded protein: CASSVTPESGDEQFF.

The chain employs TRBV18 and TRBJ2-5; D unresolved. There are 14 residues in the CDR3. Trimming shortened V by 3 bases and J by 0 bases, and 8 bases separated the two germline ends. The V gene's germline CDR1 is KGHSH and CDR2 LQKENI. The CDR3 loop is CASSPWPNQETQYF. In nucleotides, the CDR3 is TGTGCCAGCTCACCTTGGCCGAACCAAGAGACCCAGTACTTC.

The chain recombines TRBV19 with TRBJ1-6, with D perhaps TRBD1 (6 bases). Germline V gene sequence: CDR1 LNHDA, CDR2 SQIVND (reference sequence). CDR3 length: 16 residues. V lost 7 bases, J lost 8 bases, and 21 bases lay in between. The CDR3, as DNA: TGTGCCAGTACGTCCAAAGTAGGGGGGACTTATTCACCCCTCCACTTT. Its translation: CASTSKVGGTYSPLHF.

This chain joins TRBV6-1 and TRBJ2-5, with 7 positions matching TRBD2. Germline lookup yields CDR1 MNHNS and CDR2 SASEGT. CDR3 length: 14 residues. The V and J ends lost 2 bases and 7 bases, in that order; junction bases with no gene match: 7. Here the CDR3 DNA reads TGTGCCAGCAGTGAATTAGGGGAGGGAGGGACCCAGTACTTC. Amino acid sequence: CASSELGEGGTQYF.

The rearrangement links TRBV2 to TRBJ1-1; D call uncertain. The V end was cut by 7 bases, the J end by 0 bases, with 9 bases between. The CDR3 spans 13 residues. Per germline, CDR1 SNHLY and CDR2 FYNNEI. This chain's CDR3 is CASTPQLNTEAFF. CDR3 sequence (DNA): TGTGCCAGCACCCCCCAATTGAACACTGAAGCTTTCTTT.

V is TRBV19 and J is TRBJ1-4, with TRBD1 as a possible D gene (5 bases). The CDR3 has 15 residues. CDR1 is LNHDA and CDR2 is SQIVND in the germline V gene (reference sequence). The V end was cut by 7 bases, the J end by 3 bases, with 15 bases between. CDR3: CASKLGRGANEKLFF. CDR3 sequence (DNA): TGTGCCAGTAAGCTGGGGCGCGGGGCTAATGAAAAACTGTTTTTT.

The CDR3 DNA reads as TGTGCCAGCAGCAAACGGGACGTCTATGGCTACACCTTC. As protein: CASSKRDVYGYTF. J is TRBJ1-2 and V is TRBV12-3 or TRBV12-4, with a possible D match to TRBD1 (5 bases). The CDR3 has 13 amino acids. Trimming pared 6 bases from V and 4 bases from J, leaving 12 bases between.

As DNA, the CDR3 is TGTGCCAGCAGCATTTTGGGTCCGACCGGGGAGCTGTTTTTT. This codes for CASSILGPTGELFF. The chain is built from TRBV2 and TRBJ2-2; D unresolved. This CDR3 has 14 residues. Trimming left V 6 bases short and J 5 bases short, with 13 bases between. Germline V gene lookup returns CDR1 SNHLY and CDR2 FYNNEI.

The rearrangement joins TRBV30 to TRBJ2-2, with TRBD1 matching over 9 bases. The CDR3 loop spans 14 amino acids. J gave up 1 base and V 5 bases, and 2 bases lay outside the gene matches. The germline V gene encodes CDR1 GTSNPN and CDR2 SVGIG (reference sequence). The CDR3 DNA reads TGTGCCTGGGCGGGACAGGGGAACACCGGGGAGCTGTTTTTT. Translating it yields CAWAGQGNTGELFF.

The chain uses TRBV5-1 and TRBJ1-3; 9 bases agree with TRBD1. The V segment lost 0 bases and the J segment 3 bases; nucleotides outside the gene matches: 4. Germline CDR1 SGHRS, CDR2 YFSETQ. The CDR3 sequence is 16 residues long. In nucleotides, the CDR3 is TGCGCCAGCAGCTTGGCCGGGACAGGGAATGGAAACACCATATATTTT. Translated, it gives CASSLAGTGNGNTIYF.